The T cell receptor (beta chain) described here comes from a study of shared clonotypes between healthy human individuals. The study's findings and limits: Larger estimated richness was generally seen in naive subsets than in memory subsets. Several donors held about 4.6% of naive CD4 clonotypes in common.

Points on this clone: What it recognizes is unknown.

Sorted-subset replicate PCR reactions contained approximately 190 ng DNA, corresponding to about 30,000 T cell genomes. Libraries were prepared by immunoSEQ multiplex PCR; TCRdb keeps only in-frame clonotypes and omits some of them. The sample holds about 2 million clones, roughly 95% seen once. Germline V gene lookup returns CDR1 SGHTA and CDR2 FQGNSA. Trimming took 6 bases from V and 4 from J; bases not matched to a gene: 5. The CDR3 spans 14 residues. Donors were healthy HIV-negative adults without recently reported acute infections or vaccinations. This TCR derives from a man between 18 and 35 years old in good health. Sequenced material: naive CD4+ T cells sorted from blood. Specified subset: CD45RA+ positively selected. This chain uses TRBV7-2 with TRBJ2-7; 11 bases align to TRBD2. CDR3 in amino acids: CASRVAGGHYEQYF. The CDR3 region has the DNA TGTGCCAGCAGGGTAGCGGGAGGGCATTACGAGCAGTACTTC. Full variable domain (rest looked up from reference TRBV7-2 and TRBJ2-7): GAGVSQSPSNKVTEKGKDVELRCDPISGHTALYWYRQSLGQGLEFLIYFQGNSAPDKSGLPSDRFSAERTGGSVSTLTIQRTQQEDSAVYLCASRVAGGHYEQYFGPGTRLTVT.